This is a list of T cell receptor beta chains from one sample in a study of identical twins. TCRdb redid the calling of the 5' RACE reads with MiXCR, one entry per CDR3 protein. This sample carries roughly 480,000 distinct CDR3 sequences, 20% to 25% of them seen once, and the ten largest clones take 2.9%. The sample also formed part of further work on T cells expressing NK-cell markers.

The material sequenced was CD4+ T cells sorted from blood. These TCRs come from a woman aged 18-35 years in good health. Each CDR3 is given with its conserved first and last residue. The order of the fields is J gene, clone size, D gene, V gene, CDR3 length, CDR3 DNA, CDR3 protein. The D gene is left open where the match is weak. Where a row states a size, it is once, few, many or the class of an expanded clone; other rows omit it.

TRBJ2-4,few,TRBD2,TRBV7-6,18,TGTGCCAGCAGCTTAGATCCCCCAGCGGGAGCTTCCAAAAACATTCAGTACTTC,CASSLDPPAGASKNIQYF
TRBJ1-5,.,TRBD1,TRBV6-1,16,TGTGCCAGCAGTCCCAGGGACAGGCAGTTCAATCAGCCCCAGCATTTT,CASSPRDRQFNQPQHF
TRBJ2-2,.,.,TRBV24-1,16,TGTGCCACCAGTGCTCCCGGGACGGAGAACACCGGGGAGCTGTTTTTT,CATSAPGTENTGELFF
TRBJ1-6,.,.,TRBV12-3/TRBV12-4,14,TGTGCCAGCAGTTTCGGTGACCGAAATTCACCCCTCCACTTT,CASSFGDRNSPLHF
TRBJ2-2,.,TRBD2,TRBV7-9,17,TGTGCCAGCAGCTTCTTACGGGAGCCCGGGGGGGCCGGGGAGCTGTTTTTT,CASSFLREPGGAGELFF
TRBJ1-6,few,TRBD1,TRBV9,16,TGTGCCAGCAGCAACAGTGGGGGACAGGGGGGATCACCCCTCCACTTT,CASSNSGGQGGSPLHF
TRBJ2-1,.,TRBD2,TRBV5-1,17,TGCGCCAGCAGCTGGGGACTAGCGGGAGTGTTATACAATGAGCAGTTCTTC,CASSWGLAGVLYNEQFF
TRBJ2-3,.,TRBD2,TRBV7-3,14,TGTGCCAGCAGCCCGGGGGGGCCTCAAGATACGCAGTATTTT,CASSPGGPQDTQYF
TRBJ2-1,.,.,TRBV6-5,16,TGTGCCAGCAGTTACACCTCCCAGACGGTGGGCGGTGAGCAGTTCTTC,CASSYTSQTVGGEQFF
TRBJ2-3,.,TRBD2,TRBV29-1,16,TGCAGCGTTGGAATAGCGGGGGGGCCGGGGACAGATACGCAGTATTTT,CSVGIAGGPGTDTQYF
TRBJ1-4,few,.,TRBV5-8,16,TGTGCCAGCAGCTTGGGGCAGACTGCAACTAATGAAAAACTGTTTTTT,CASSLGQTATNEKLFF
TRBJ1-2,few,TRBD1,TRBV15,17,TGTGCCACCAGCCCTAGGGGGCATACCTCCTCTAACTATGGCTACACCTTC,CATSPRGHTSSNYGYTF
TRBJ1-6,few,TRBD1,TRBV10-3,13,TGTGCCTATCAACAGGGGTTAAACTCACCCCTCCACTTT,CAYQQGLNSPLHF
TRBJ1-5,.,.,TRBV5-6,13,TGTGCCAGCAGTATCGACCCCGATCAGCCCCAGCATTTT,CASSIDPDQPQHF